The 18 T cell receptor beta chains below were found in one sample sequenced in a study of response to subunit inactivated influenza vaccine. TCRdb fed the RT-PCR reads into MiXCR, producing one record per CDR3 protein. The table lists around 600,000 distinct CDR3 sequences, approximately 11% of them singletons. Separately, the same data were catalogued under a study of T cells expressing NK-cell markers. That report adds: Template switching by 5'RACE with UMIs generated the TCR beta cDNA.

Sequences were derived from PBMCs from blood, sampled on the day of vaccination. The receptor set was obtained from a man aged 50-60 years who received an inactivated influenza vaccine.

This clonotype has only a few counts. J is TRBJ2-1 and V is TRBV12-3 or TRBV12-4; 9 positions match TRBD1. With 4 bases clipped from V and 15 bases from J, the junction kept 7 bases outside the gene matches. This CDR3 is built from 12 residues. The CDR3, as DNA: TGTGCCAGCAGTTCCGGGACAGGGCCGCCGTTCTTC. It yields the protein CASSSGTGPPFF.

In this sample, this clonotype turned up many times. This chain joins TRBV20-1 and TRBJ2-7; 10 nucleotides match TRBD2. This CDR3 comprises 15 residues. The V and J ends lost 0 bases and 5 bases, in that order; junction bases with no gene match: 7. CDR1 DFQATT and CDR2 SNEGSKA come from the germline V gene (reference sequence). The CDR3 sequence: CSARDPRLAGDEQYF. The CDR3 nucleotides read TGCAGTGCTAGAGATCCTAGACTAGCGGGCGACGAGCAGTACTTC.

V is TRBV7-2 and J is TRBJ2-2; D uncertain. Trimming left V 4 bases short and J 6 bases short, with 12 bases between. The CDR3 consists of 14 residues. Looked up from germline, CDR1 is SGHTA and CDR2 is FQGNSA. CDR3 sequence: CASSSRYSSGELFF. The CDR3 nucleotides read TGTGCCAGCAGCTCCCGATACAGTTCCGGGGAGCTGTTTTTT.

The V call is TRBV20-1, the J call TRBJ2-7, with D possibly TRBD2 on 7 matching bases. The V end was cut by 3 bases, the J end by 2 bases, with 14 bases between. There are 14 residues in the CDR3. CDR1 is DFQATT, CDR2 SNEGSKA, per germline (reference sequence). The CDR3: CSASGGGSTYEQYF. The CDR3 nucleotides are TGCAGTGCTAGTGGCGGGGGCTCCACCTACGAGCAGTACTTC.

The table lists this clonotype with a few counts. The V gene is TRBV6-2 or TRBV6-3, the J gene TRBJ1-1; D remains unclear. The CDR3 is made up of 14 amino acids. The ends were cut back, 2 bases at V and 2 bases at J, with 9 bases in the middle. Germline V CDR1 and CDR2: MNHEY, SVGEGT. The CDR3 protein is CASSYLRLNTEAFF. The CDR3 region has the DNA TGTGCCAGCAGTTACCTCCGGCTAAACACTGAAGCTTTCTTT.

In this sample, this clonotype turned up a few times. This chain connects TRBV20-1 to TRBJ1-1; a possible D gene is TRBD1 (6 bases). The V end was cut by 6 bases, the J end by 6 bases, with 20 bases between. This CDR3 comprises 14 residues. Per the germline V gene, CDR1 is DFQATT and CDR2 is SNEGSKA (reference sequence). DNA of the CDR3: TGCAGTGCGGGACGTACAGGGATCTCTTCTGAAGCTTTCTTT. Encoded protein: CSAGRTGISSEAFF.

This clonotype was detected many times. The V gene is TRBV5-1, the J gene TRBJ2-2, with TRBD1 matching 7 bases. Per germline, CDR1 SGHRS and CDR2 YFSETQ. Trimming at V came to 3 bases and at J to 4 bases, leaving 6 bases not matched to a gene. The CDR3 runs 15 residues. CDR3 sequence reads: CASSYTGAGTGELFF. CDR3 nucleotide sequence: TGCGCCAGCAGCTACACAGGGGCGGGCACCGGGGAGCTGTTTTTT.

The sample holds a few counts of this clonotype. The V and J genes are TRBV10-3 and TRBJ2-1, with D perhaps matching TRBD2 (5 bases). V was clipped by 1 base and J by 5 bases, with 15 bases between them. Germline CDR1 reads ENHRY; CDR2 reads SYGVKD. The length of the CDR3 is 16 residues. The CDR3, as DNA: TGTGCCATCAGTGAGTATGTGGACTCTCGAGACAATGAGCAGTTCTTC. Protein: CAISEYVDSRDNEQFF.

This sequence joins TRBV7-2 and TRBJ2-7; 7 positions agree with TRBD1. Looked up from germline, CDR1 is SGHTA and CDR2 is FQGNSA. This CDR3 region has 14 residues. V was clipped by 5 bases and J by 7 bases; unmatched bases: 11. The CDR3 spells CASSLDRVVSEQYF. DNA for the CDR3: TGTGCCAGCAGCCTAGACAGGGTAGTTAGTGAGCAGTACTTC.

There are a few counts of this clonotype. The chain carries TRBV20-1 and TRBJ1-5; 7 bases fit TRBD1. The germline CDR1 and CDR2 sequences are DFQATT and SNEGSKA (reference sequence). The J segment lost 3 bases and the V segment lost 7 bases, leaving 3 bases of the junction unmatched. The CDR3 is made up of 12 amino acids. CDR3 protein: CSGGQLNQPQHF. CDR3 DNA: TGCAGTGGGGGACAGCTCAATCAGCCCCAGCATTTT.

This clonotype was counted between two and nine times. This chain joins TRBV28 and TRBJ1-5, with D unclear. Trimming took 2 bases from V and 1 from J, leaving 6 bases between them. The CDR3 has 14 residues. CDR1 and CDR2 (germline): MDHEN, SYDVKM. The chain's CDR3 is CASSLVESNQPQHF. CDR3 sequence (DNA): TGTGCCAGCAGTTTAGTAGAAAGCAATCAGCCCCAGCATTTT.

CDR3 residues: CAIKASPNTEAFF. CDR3 coding DNA: TGTGCCATCAAGGCCTCACCTAACACTGAAGCTTTCTTT. The V call is TRBV10-3, the J call TRBJ1-1; D is undetermined. CDR1 is ENHRY and CDR2 is SYGVKD in the germline V gene. Deletions cut 7 bases from V and 2 bases from J, with 11 bases between. The CDR3 loop spans 13 amino acids.

The chain couples TRBV29-1 to TRBJ2-1; D gene unclear. The CDR3 has 16 residues. V was cut by 3 bases and J by 9 bases, with 24 bases left in between. Germline V gene lookup returns CDR1 SQVTM and CDR2 ANQGSEA. The CDR3 DNA follows: TGCAGCGTTGATGATAGGTCGGACGGTCCGGGCAGTGAGCAGTTCTTC. Translated, it gives CSVDDRSDGPGSEQFF.

This clonotype was picked up a small number of times. This chain joins TRBV7-9 and TRBJ2-7; 7 bases agree with TRBD2. The CDR3 is 17 residues long. The junction had 8 bases not matched to a gene; V was cut back by 0 bases and J by 0 bases. CDR1 is SEHNR, CDR2 FQNEAQ, per germline (reference sequence). In nucleotides, the CDR3 is TGTGCCAGCAGCTTAGCGGGGACGGGAGGTTTCTCCTACGAGCAGTACTTC. This gives the protein CASSLAGTGGFSYEQYF.

Ten or more counts support this clonotype. The chain recombines TRBV2 with TRBJ1-1, with D perhaps TRBD1 (6 bases). The CDR3 has 11 amino acids. V lost 7 bases and J 4 bases, leaving 7 bases between the germline ends. The V gene's germline CDR1 is SNHLY and CDR2 FYNNEI. CDR3 amino acids: CASKGGTEAFF. The CDR3 coding sequence is TGTGCCAGCAAGGGGGGCACTGAAGCTTTCTTT.

This clonotype showed up just a few times. Mismatch with germline at one junction end may stem from a read error. J is TRBJ2-2 and V is TRBV20-1, with a possible D match to TRBD1 (6 bases). Germline values: CDR1 DFQATT, CDR2 SNEGSKA (reference sequence). The CDR3 runs 14 residues. The CDR3 bases are TGCAGTGCCAGAGCTACAGGGAGCGCCGGGGAGCTGTTTTTT. This translates into CSARATGSAGELFF.

There are a few counts of this clonotype. V and J are TRBV4-3 and TRBJ1-5; possibly TRBD1 for D (5 bases). CDR3 length: 14 amino acids. The V end lost 5 bases, the J end lost 2 bases, and 10 bases lay between the germline ends. Germline V CDR1 and CDR2: LGHNA, YSLEER. The CDR3 nucleotides read TGCGCCAGCAGCGGGGCCCTAGGCAATCAGCCCCAGCATTTT. This codes for CASSGALGNQPQHF.

The chain uses TRBV19 and TRBJ1-1; D may be TRBD1 (5 bases). Germline V lookup: CDR1 LNHDA, CDR2 SQIVND (reference sequence). V was trimmed by 5 bases and J by 7 bases, leaving 14 bases between them. The CDR3 sequence is 13 residues long. CDR3: CASSGGQPDEAFF. The DNA for the CDR3 is TGTGCCAGTAGTGGAGGACAACCGGATGAAGCTTTCTTT.